This TCR beta chain came from a study of cytomegalovirus exposure and HLA in healthy donors (dated by TCRdb to between 2016 and 2019). Context from the whole study: An earlier analysis of some 600 of the donors reported roughly 300 Gb of sequence data and 117 million unique TCR beta sequences obtained from some 200 million T cells. Along with the 666-subject first cohort, a separate validation cohort of over a hundred different subjects was used. Typing coverage varied by locus: roughly 620-640 donors for A, B, C, DRB1 and DQB1; more than 500 for DQA1; approximately 610 for DPA1; 450 to 480 for DPB1. To decide whether each TCR beta V gene segment behaved as functional or pseudogenic, an earlier analysis of 587 of the donors relied on high-throughput TCR beta sequencing. High-throughput TCR immunosequencing, statistical association of individual TCRs with disease status, and machine learning were combined to predict cytomegalovirus infection status. In the later analysis, no new phenotypic data were used to find candidate immune exposures; instead, reliance was placed on TCR beta sequences and their occurrence across donors. A later genetic analysis took genome-wide SNP genotypes for about 55% of the 666 donors and used that subset as a discovery cohort. Every discovery cohort repertoire had been produced on one sequencing platform. Donor age, sex, ethnicity and CMV serostatus were collected together with the repertoire data. Using immunosequencing, the study profiled T cell repertoires from 666 subjects and related those repertoires to cytomegalovirus serostatus. Of the 398 genotyped donors, over 65% fell in the genetic ancestry cluster associated with self-reported Caucasian donors. An early release that covered some 640 HLA-typed donors contained approximately 300 gigabases of sequencing data and tens of millions of unique TCR sequences. To study patterns of TCR occurrence, a later analysis re-analyzed previously published TCR beta repertoires from 550 to 800 donors and added high-resolution HLA genotyping. Because of strong linkage in the cohort, roughly five DR-DQ haplotypes were treated as single units for association and clustering. The study aimed to test whether cataloging public T cell receptors could reveal signatures of past pathogen exposure. Across approximately 400 genotyped donors of the cohort, an average of about 250,000 unique TCR beta nucleotide sequences per donor were sequenced, and approximately 17% of those sequences were non-productive. Both class I and class II loci were covered by HLA typing, at four-digit resolution.

Library preparation employed the immunoSEQ multiplex PCR assay. The multiplex PCR relied on a mix of 60 forward primers for TCR Vbeta segments and 13 reverse primers for TCR Jbeta segments. The CDR3 region of rearranged TCR beta genes was amplified from genomic DNA by a multiplex PCR assay. Amplified TCR beta libraries were sequenced as 87-base-pair reads on the Illumina HiSeq System. The paper's processing steps were these. Across the 670 or so repertoires, a later analysis counted approximately 83 million unique TCR beta chains, 9.5 million to 13 million of which were shared by at least two donors. Raw reads were error-corrected and collapsed into unique sequences by a nearest-neighbor algorithm in which closely related sequences were merged to remove PCR and sequencing errors. To assign V, D and J gene segments, CDR3 sequences were aligned to IMGT reference sequences. For a sequence to be retained, at least a six-nucleotide match to both a V gene segment and a J gene segment was required. A rearrangement counted as productive if the CDR3 had no stop codons and remained in frame with V and J, and every other rearrangement counted as non-productive. Following IMGT convention, CDR3 was defined as the stretch from the second conserved V-encoded cysteine up to the conserved J-encoded phenylalanine. Sequences without an unambiguous match to a single V gene segment were excluded from the earlier analysis of approximately 560 of the donors. In an earlier analysis of roughly 600 of the donors, a V segment was called functional when productive rearrangements were above 56.7%, and segregating when the standard deviation between donors exceeded 5%. To diagnose cytomegalovirus status from the catalog of TCR beta chain sequences, a statistical classification framework was built. A later analysis assigned V and J genes by comparing TCR nucleotide sequences with IMGT/GENE-DB human TR gene sequences. The TCRdist pipeline was used in a later analysis to assign CDR3 sequences and most-parsimonious VDJ recombination scenarios. In a later analysis, each TCR beta chain was defined by its CDR3 amino acid sequence together with its V-gene family, and reads without a unique V-gene family were excluded. To address suspected cross-contamination and a sequencing artifact, a later analysis removed roughly 640 highly shared, low-generation-probability nucleotide sequences. A later analysis calculated a clonal expansion index for each public chain from normalized within-repertoire ranks of inferred template counts. Generation probabilities in a later analysis came from a VDJ recombination model fitted to out-of-frame rearrangements, and those results were checked against IGoR. In a later analysis, hypergeometric tests were used to score TCR-TCR, TCR-HLA and TCR-CMV co-occurrence, with a repertoire-size bias correction applied to TCR pairs. False discovery rates were estimated in a later analysis by permuting HLA or CMV assignments 20 times. In a later analysis, co-occurring TCRs were grouped using DBSCAN, with TCRdist sequence similarity added in when clustering inside HLA-allele-positive subsets. Co-occurrence clustering excluded repertoires with fewer than 30,000 or more than 120,000 public chains, plus five with anomalous nucleotide sharing. This is the immuneACCESS table as TCRdb keeps it, with only in-frame sequences that have V and J called. A part of the clones is gone; compared with another copy, unresolved V genes explain less than half, and the rest is unexplained. V and J calls plus clone size are reproduced from that table; the DNA served to infer D and trimming. The sample includes about 100,000 clones, with 70% to 85% observed a single time. The leading ten clones occupy 1.2% of the sample.

Remarks on this clone: The target of this receptor is not known. No per-base quality is available; no much larger clone lies one base away.

Here V drops 4 bases and J drops 1 base, and the junction holds 7 bases not matched to any gene. The CDR3 runs 18 residues from the cysteine to the phenylalanine. Solely the CDR3 DNA is kept, with 54 bases framed from the first base. Via the germline V gene, CDR1 is SGHDT and CDR2 YYEEEE. The paper's findings and limits, for the study overall: Compared with the approximately 670-donor mean, donors in an Asian-associated ancestry cluster had fewer N-insertions in productive TCRs, according to a later genetic analysis. Because the 87-base-pair reads could not distinguish some IMGT-functional V segments, including TRBV6-2 and TRBV6-3, those segments were excluded. Because HLA typing was missing for some donors at each locus, association tests included only the typed subset. A later analysis associated about 16,000 TCR beta sequences with specific HLA alleles at a false discovery rate of 0.05. Presence/absence analyses assumed roughly uniform sequencing depth across donors, an assumption that may not hold. According to a later analysis, TCR association rates differed among HLA loci, with DRB1 alleles showing the most associated TCRs and HLA-C alleles showing the fewest. CMV serostatus was the only immune exposure information available for the cohort. The classifier was reported to diagnose cytomegalovirus status with high specificity and sensitivity in both the original and validation cohorts. Several of the top co-occurrence clusters appeared to be linked to parvovirus B19, influenza, CMV and Epstein-Barr virus, according to a later analysis. Compared with equally common non-associated chains, HLA-associated TCR beta chains in a later analysis were more clonally expanded and had lower generation probabilities. According to the authors, the approach could potentially be generalized to other disease states and immunological phenotypes. Linkage disequilibrium might explain the correlated functional status among segregating V segments, but an unknown experimental factor could not be excluded. A further reported finding was that TCR beta sequences accurately predicted the HLA-A and HLA-B alleles for most subjects in the first cohort. A later analysis found that most CMV-associated TCR beta chains appeared HLA-restricted, with HLA associations seemingly driven largely by CMV exposure. Because counts were too low, about 15 rarely observed V segments, including chromosome 9 orphons, were left out of the earlier analysis of 587 of the donors. A cluster of highly shared sequence variants was judged likely to be a technical artifact of the sequencing pipeline. The study listed 150 to 200 TCR beta chains as associated with cytomegalovirus. In this cohort, only TCR beta chains were sequenced, and detectable features were limited by the absence of alpha or paired-chain data. In vitro tests confirmed that three of the cytomegalovirus-associated TCR beta chains recognize cytomegalovirus antigens. V-gene and J-gene trimming of TCR beta chains was associated with a missense DCLRE1C variant in a later genetic analysis, and the association was replicated in an independent cohort. Most TCR sequences were observed very rarely across donors, whereas some public TCRs were present in many individuals. An earlier analysis of some 560 of the donors showed that most TCR beta V segments appeared in productive rearrangements either about 87% or about 30% of the time, which broadly matched IMGT annotations. When HLA alleles, especially DR and DQ, strongly co-occurred, TCR associations were difficult to assign to individual alleles.

The cohort was made up of hundreds of healthy bone marrow donors. All cohort members were sampled while nominally healthy, although unrecorded immune exposures were likely present. The donor was CMV seronegative and belonged to the group of approximately 320 seronegative cohort members. Each donor provided a peripheral blood sample, and peripheral blood mononuclear cells were used for TCR beta sequencing. The Qiagen DNeasy Blood Extraction Kit was used to extract genomic DNA from the blood cell samples. The sample was PBMCs. The chain couples TRBV5-6 to TRBJ2-3, with 15 bases matching TRBD2. The sequence came from a woman aged 18-30 years in good health and CMV-seronegative. The CDR3 reads CASSQGLAGGPRTDTQYF. The DNA reads TGTGCCAGCAGCCAAGGACTAGCGGGAGGGCCCCGCACAGATACGCAGTATTTT.